Listed below are T cell receptor beta chains from one sample, sequenced in a study of blood T cell repertoires in COVID-19. The repertoire was sequenced with immunoSEQ multiplex PCR; TCRdb's copy has only in-frame clones and lacks some. The sample has approximately 240,000 clones, around four fifths seen once. Input material: peripheral blood. These receptors came from a woman aged 60-75 years with active or convalescent COVID-19. Each CDR3 is given with its conserved first and last residue. A D gene is named only where the DNA matches it firmly. Part of the rows lack a size; the others show once, few, many or a class for expanded clones.

V gene: TRBV30
J gene: TRBJ2-6
clone size: NA
D gene: NA
CDR3 DNA: TGTGCCTGGAGTGGTCCGTACTCTGGGGCCAACGTCCTGACTTTC
CDR3 protein: CAWSGPYSGANVLTF

V gene: TRBV5-1
J gene: TRBJ1-2
clone size: NA
D gene: TRBD1
CDR3 DNA: TGCGCCAGCAGCTTGGCGGGGATCGGGACAGAATATGGCTACACCTTC
CDR3 protein: CASSLAGIGTEYGYTF

V gene: TRBV5-5
J gene: TRBJ2-7
clone size: NA
D gene: TRBD2
CDR3 DNA: TGTGCCAGCAGAGCGGGAGCGACCTACGAGCAGTACTTC
CDR3 protein: CASRAGATYEQYF

V gene: TRBV7-9
J gene: TRBJ1-1
clone size: NA
D gene: NA
CDR3 DNA: TGTGCCAGCAGCTTAGGGGGACAAACGGAAGCTTTCTTT
CDR3 protein: CASSLGGQTEAFF

V gene: TRBV11-3
J gene: TRBJ2-3
clone size: NA
D gene: TRBD2
CDR3 DNA: TGTGCCAGCAGCCCGGGACTAGCGGACAGCACAGATACGCAGTATTTT
CDR3 protein: CASSPGLADSTDTQYF

V gene: TRBV3-1/TRBV3-2
J gene: TRBJ2-7
clone size: NA
D gene: TRBD2
CDR3 DNA: TGTGCCAGCAGCTCCCGGCTAGCGGGAGGAACCTACGAGCAGTACTTC
CDR3 protein: CASSSRLAGGTYEQYF

V gene: TRBV11-3
J gene: TRBJ2-1
clone size: NA
D gene: TRBD2
CDR3 DNA: TGTGCCAGCAGCACGTCCGGGACTAGCGGGACCCATCAGTTCTTC
CDR3 protein: CASSTSGTSGTHQFF

V gene: TRBV3-1/TRBV3-2
J gene: TRBJ1-1
clone size: NA
D gene: TRBD1
CDR3 DNA: TGTGCCAGCAGCACCCAGGACAGGGGGGTTTTCTTT
CDR3 protein: CASSTQDRGVFF

V gene: TRBV28
J gene: TRBJ2-1
clone size: NA
D gene: NA
CDR3 DNA: TGTGCCAGCAGTTTAAGGCTAGGTCCGAGCAATGAGCAGTTCTTC
CDR3 protein: CASSLRLGPSNEQFF

V gene: TRBV7-9
J gene: TRBJ1-2
clone size: NA
D gene: NA
CDR3 DNA: TGTGCCAGCCGAGCGGACTATGGCTACACCTTC
CDR3 protein: CASRADYGYTF

V gene: TRBV7-9
J gene: TRBJ2-1
clone size: NA
D gene: TRBD2
CDR3 DNA: TGTGCCAGCAGCCAGACGTTATCGGGAGGGTTCTACAATGAGCAGTTCTTC
CDR3 protein: CASSQTLSGGFYNEQFF

V gene: TRBV5-1
J gene: TRBJ1-1
clone size: NA
D gene: NA
CDR3 DNA: TGCGCCAGCAGCCTAAGCGGGAACCATGGGAATACTGAAGCTTTCTTT
CDR3 protein: CASSLSGNHGNTEAFF

V gene: TRBV19
J gene: TRBJ1-6
clone size: few
D gene: NA
CDR3 DNA: TGTGCCAGTAGTGACAGGTACAATTCACCCCTCCACTTT
CDR3 protein: CASSDRYNSPLHF